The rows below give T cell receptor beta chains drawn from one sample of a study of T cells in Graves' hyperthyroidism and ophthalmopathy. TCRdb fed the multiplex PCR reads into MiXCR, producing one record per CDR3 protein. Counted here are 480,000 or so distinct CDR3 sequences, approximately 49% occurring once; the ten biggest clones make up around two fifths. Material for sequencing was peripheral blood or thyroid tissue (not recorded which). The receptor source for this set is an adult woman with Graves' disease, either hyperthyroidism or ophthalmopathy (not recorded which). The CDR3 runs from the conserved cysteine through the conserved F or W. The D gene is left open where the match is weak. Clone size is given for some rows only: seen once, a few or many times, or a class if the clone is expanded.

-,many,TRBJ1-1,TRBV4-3,CASSQVTMNTEAFF,TGCGCCAGCAGCCAAGTTACGATGAACACTGAAGCTTTCTTT
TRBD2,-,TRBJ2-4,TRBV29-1,CSVAGTSASKNIQYF,TGCAGCGTCGCCGGGACTAGCGCATCCAAAAACATTCAGTACTTC
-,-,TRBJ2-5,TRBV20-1,CSAPSGAETQYF,TGCAGTGCCCCATCCGGGGCGGAGACCCAGTACTTC
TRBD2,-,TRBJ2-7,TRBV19,CATWPFSGSENEQYF,TGTGCCACCTGGCCATTTAGCGGGAGCGAAAACGAGCAGTACTTC
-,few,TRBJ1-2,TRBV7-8,CASSLDGRSAAAYGYTF,TGTGCCAGCAGCTTAGACGGGAGGTCGGCTGCCGCCTATGGCTACACCTTC
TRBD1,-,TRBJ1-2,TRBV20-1,CSAYDRGDGYTF,TGCAGTGCTTACGACAGGGGGGATGGCTACACCTTC
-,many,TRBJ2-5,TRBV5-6,CASSLASVQETQYF,TGTGCCAGCAGCTTGGCTTCGGTCCAAGAGACCCAGTACTTC
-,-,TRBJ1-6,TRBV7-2,CASSYICSARRVQDSYNSPLHF,-
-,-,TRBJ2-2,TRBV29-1,CSVEDLGLDGELFF,TGCAGCGTTGAAGATCTGGGACTTGACGGGGAGCTGTTTTTT
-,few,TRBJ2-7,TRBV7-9,CAIRPDNSYEQYF,TGTGCCATCAGACCCGACAACTCCTACGAGCAGTACTTC
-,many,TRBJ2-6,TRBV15,CATSGVDSGANVLTF,TGTGCCACCAGCGGGGTCGACTCTGGGGCCAACGTCCTGACTTTC
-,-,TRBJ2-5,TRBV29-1,CSVEDVGGLGAQYF,TGCAGCGTTGAAGACGTGGGGGGCCTTGGCGCCCAGTACTTC
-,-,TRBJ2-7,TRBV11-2,CASSLDTTRYEQYF,TGTGCCAGCAGCCTGGACACTACAAGATACGAGCAGTACTTC
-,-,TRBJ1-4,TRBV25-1,CASSFYICSAPRGNEKLFF,-
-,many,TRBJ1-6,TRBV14,CASSQEGSVGSPLHF,TGTGCCAGCAGCCAGGAAGGATCAGTAGGTTCACCCCTCCACTTT
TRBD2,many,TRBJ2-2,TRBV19,CASRTSGSRTGELFF,TGTGCCAGTAGAACTAGCGGGAGCCGGACCGGGGAGCTGTTTTTT
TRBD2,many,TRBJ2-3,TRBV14,CASSQDPAGVADTQYF,TGTGCCAGCAGCCAAGATCCGGCGGGAGTGGCAGATACGCAGTATTTT
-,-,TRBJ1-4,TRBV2,CASSTDSNEKLFF,TGTGCCAGCAGTACAGACAGTAATGAAAAACTGTTTTTT
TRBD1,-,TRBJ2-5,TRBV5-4,CASTVTGAQETQYF,TGTGCCAGCACCGTAACAGGGGCCCAGGAGACCCAGTACTTC
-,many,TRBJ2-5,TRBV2,CASGEETQYF,TGTGCCAGCGGAGAGGAGACCCAGTACTTC
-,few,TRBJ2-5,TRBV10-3,CAISGERGTETQYF,TGTGCCATCAGTGGGGAGCGCGGGACAGAGACCCAGTACTTC
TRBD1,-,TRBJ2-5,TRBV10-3,CASSDWNRGPEETQYF,TGTGCCAGCAGTGACTGGAACAGGGGACCCGAGGAGACCCAGTACTTC
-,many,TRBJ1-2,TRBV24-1,CATSDSGGSGGYTF,TGTGCCACCAGTGATTCCGGGGGCTCGGGGGGCTACACCTTC
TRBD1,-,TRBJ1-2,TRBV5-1,CASSKGQGGGYGYTF,TGCGCCAGCAGCAAAGGACAGGGAGGAGGCTATGGCTACACCTTC
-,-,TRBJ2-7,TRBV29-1,CSLFWGSKESEQYF,TGCAGCTTATTTTGGGGGTCCAAGGAGAGCGAGCAGTACTTC
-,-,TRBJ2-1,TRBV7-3,CASSSSGYEQFF,TGTGCCAGCAGCTCCTCCGGCTATGAGCAGTTCTTC
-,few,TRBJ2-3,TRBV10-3,CAISDSRRETDTQYF,TGTGCCATCAGTGATTCCCGGAGGGAGACAGATACGCAGTATTTT
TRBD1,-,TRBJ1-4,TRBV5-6,CASSRQGWDEKLFF,TGTGCCAGCAGCCGACAGGGTTGGGATGAAAAACTGTTTTTT
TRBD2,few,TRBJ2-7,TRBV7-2,CASSPKGLAGAYEQYF,TGTGCCAGCAGCCCAAAGGGGCTAGCGGGAGCCTACGAGCAGTACTTC
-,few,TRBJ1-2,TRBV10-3,CAITPDRSYGYTF,TGTGCCATCACTCCAGACAGATCCTATGGCTACACCTTC
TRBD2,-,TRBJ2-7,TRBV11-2,CASSLEGGSNYEQCF,TGTGCCAGCAGCTTAGAGGGCGGGAGTAACTACGAGCAGTGCTTC
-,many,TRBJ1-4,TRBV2,CASGGIATNEKLFF,TGTGCCAGCGGGGGGATTGCAACTAATGAAAAACTGTTTTTT
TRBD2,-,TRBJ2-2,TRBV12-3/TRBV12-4,CASSVSGSLGTGELFF,TGTGCCAGCAGTGTTAGCGGGAGTCTCGGCACCGGGGAGCTGTTTTTT
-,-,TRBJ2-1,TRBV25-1,CASTPYNEQFF,TGTGCCAGCACTCCCTACAATGAGCAGTTCTTC
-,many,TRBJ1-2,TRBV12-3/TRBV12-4,CASSFRGNYGYTF,TGTGCCAGCAGTTTTCGAGGCAACTATGGCTACACCTTC
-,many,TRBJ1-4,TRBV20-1,CSAVWPGANEKLFF,TGCAGTGCCGTATGGCCAGGGGCTAATGAAAAACTGTTTTTT
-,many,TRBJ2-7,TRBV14,CASSQAMGEQYF,TGTGCCAGCAGCCAAGCGATGGGGGAGCAGTACTTC
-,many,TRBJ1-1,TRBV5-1,CASSLKNGDTEAFF,TGCGCCAGCAGCTTAAAGAACGGTGACACTGAAGCTTTCTTT
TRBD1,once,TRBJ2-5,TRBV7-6,CASSLLSGQRETQYF,TGTGCCAGCAGCTTACTTTCGGGACAGCGGGAGACCCAGTACTTC
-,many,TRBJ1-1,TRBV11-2,CASSLVLGENTEAFF,TGTGCCAGCAGCTTAGTGCTTGGGGAGAACACTGAAGCTTTCTTT
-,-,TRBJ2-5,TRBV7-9,CASSLARGQKETQYF,TGTGCCAGCAGCTTAGCGCGGGGGCAGAAAGAGACCCAGTACTTC
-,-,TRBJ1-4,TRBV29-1,CSVPSGSGREKLFF,TGCAGCGTCCCGTCGGGTTCGGGGAGAGAAAAACTGTTTTTT
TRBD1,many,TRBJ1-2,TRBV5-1,CASSSQGSDGYTF,TGCGCCAGCAGCTCACAGGGGAGCGATGGCTACACCTTC
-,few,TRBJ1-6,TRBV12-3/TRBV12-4,CASSPRGRNSPLHF,TGTGCCAGCAGCCCCAGGGGTAGGAATTCACCCCTCCACTTT
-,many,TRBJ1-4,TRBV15,CATSRDLDRILFF,TGTGCCACCAGCAGAGATCTGGACCGGATACTGTTTTTT
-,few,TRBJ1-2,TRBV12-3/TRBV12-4,CASREDGVGGYTF,TGTGCCAGCAGAGAGGACGGGGTAGGTGGCTACACCTTC
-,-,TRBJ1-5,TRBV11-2,CASSLVGTSNQPQHF,TGTGCCAGCAGCTTGGTGGGGACTAGCAATCAGCCCCAGCATTTT
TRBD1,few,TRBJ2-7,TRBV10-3,CASSAGTGTYEQYF,TGTGCCAGCAGTGCTGGGACAGGAACCTACGAGCAGTACTTC
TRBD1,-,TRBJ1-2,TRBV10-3,CASSVGTGRGGYTF,TGTGCTAGTTCAGTCGGGACAGGGCGTGGTGGCTACACCTTC
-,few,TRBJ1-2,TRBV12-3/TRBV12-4,CASSLGVQANYGYTF,TGTGCCAGCAGTTTAGGGGTACAAGCTAACTATGGCTACACCTTC
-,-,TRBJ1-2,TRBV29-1,CSVTASRYGYTF,TGCAGCGTTACGGCCTCTAGGTATGGCTACACCTTC
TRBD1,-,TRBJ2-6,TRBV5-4,CASCPGTGRMGANVLTF,TGTGCCAGCTGCCCCGGGACAGGGAGGATGGGGGCCAACGTCCTGACTTTC
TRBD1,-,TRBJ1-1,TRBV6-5,CASCRTGGVSEAFF,TGTGCCAGTTGCCGGACAGGCGGGGTCTCTGAAGCTTTCTTT